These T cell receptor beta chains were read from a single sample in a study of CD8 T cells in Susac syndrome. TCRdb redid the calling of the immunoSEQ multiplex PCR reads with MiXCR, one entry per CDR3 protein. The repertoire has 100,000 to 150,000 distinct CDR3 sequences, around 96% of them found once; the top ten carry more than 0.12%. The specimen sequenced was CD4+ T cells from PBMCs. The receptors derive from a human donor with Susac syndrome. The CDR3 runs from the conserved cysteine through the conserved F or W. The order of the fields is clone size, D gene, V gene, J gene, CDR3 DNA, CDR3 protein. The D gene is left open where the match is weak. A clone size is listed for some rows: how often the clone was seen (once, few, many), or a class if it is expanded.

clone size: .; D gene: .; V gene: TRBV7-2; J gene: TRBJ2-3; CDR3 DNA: TGTGCCAGCAGCTTAGCGCAGGGCGGGGTCCTGGATACGCAGTATTTT; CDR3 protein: CASSLAQGGVLDTQYF
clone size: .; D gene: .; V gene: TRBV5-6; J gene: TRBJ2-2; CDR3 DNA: TGTGCCAGCAGTAGGGACCGCGCCACCGGGGAGCTGTTTTTT; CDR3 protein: CASSRDRATGELFF
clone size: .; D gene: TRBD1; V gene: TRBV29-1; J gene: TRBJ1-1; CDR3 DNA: TGCAGCGTTCGCAGGGGGTCGAACACTGAAGCTTTCTTT; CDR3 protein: CSVRRGSNTEAFF
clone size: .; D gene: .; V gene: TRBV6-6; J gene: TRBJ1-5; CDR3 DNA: TGTGCCAGCAGTTCAGGGAATCAGCCCCAGCATTTT; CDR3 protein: CASSSGNQPQHF
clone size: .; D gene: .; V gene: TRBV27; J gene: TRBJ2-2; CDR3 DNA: TGTGCCATCGGCCCACGCAACGCGAACACCGGGGAGCTGTTTTTT; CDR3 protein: CAIGPRNANTGELFF
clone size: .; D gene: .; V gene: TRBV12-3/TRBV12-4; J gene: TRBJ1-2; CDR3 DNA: TGTGCCAGCAGGACTGACGTCGTCTATGGCTACACCTTC; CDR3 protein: CASRTDVVYGYTF
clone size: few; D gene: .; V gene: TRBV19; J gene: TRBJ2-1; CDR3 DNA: TGTGCCAGTAGTAGGGGACGGGGATCCTACAATGAGCAGTTCTTC; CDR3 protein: CASSRGRGSYNEQFF
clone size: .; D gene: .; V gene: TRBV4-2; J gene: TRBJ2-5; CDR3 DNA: TGTGCCAGCAGCCAAAGAGGCAACGAGGGGACCCAGTACTTC; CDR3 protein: CASSQRGNEGTQYF
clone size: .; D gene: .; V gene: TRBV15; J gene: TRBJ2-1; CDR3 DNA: TGTGCCACCAGCAAAGGGGCAGGGGATGAGCAGTTCTTC; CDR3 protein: CATSKGAGDEQFF
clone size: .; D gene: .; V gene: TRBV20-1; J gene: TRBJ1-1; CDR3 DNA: TGCAGTGCTAGGGCCCGGGAGAATGCTTTCTTT; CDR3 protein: CSARARENAFF
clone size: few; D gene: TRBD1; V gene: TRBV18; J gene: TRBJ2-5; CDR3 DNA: TGTGCCAGCTCACCGGGACAGGGCCAAGAGACCCAGTACTTC; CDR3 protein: CASSPGQGQETQYF
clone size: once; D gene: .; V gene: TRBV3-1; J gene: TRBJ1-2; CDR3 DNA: TGTGCCAGCAGCCGTGAGGGGGGGGCCGTTCGTGGCTACACCTTC; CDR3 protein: CASSREGGAVRGYTF
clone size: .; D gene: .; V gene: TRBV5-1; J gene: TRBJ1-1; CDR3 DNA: TGCGCCAGCAGCCAAATCTCGGGGTCGTTGAACACTGAAGCTTTCTTT; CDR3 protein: CASSQISGSLNTEAFF
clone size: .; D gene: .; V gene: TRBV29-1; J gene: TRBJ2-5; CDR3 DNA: TGCAGCGTTGACCGTAGTAGAGAAGAGACCCAGTACTTC; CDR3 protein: CSVDRSREETQYF
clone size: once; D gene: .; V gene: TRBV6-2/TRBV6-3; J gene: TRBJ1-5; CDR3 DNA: TGTGCCAGCAGGGATCCGGCTTATCAGCCCCAGCATTTT; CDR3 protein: CASRDPAYQPQHF
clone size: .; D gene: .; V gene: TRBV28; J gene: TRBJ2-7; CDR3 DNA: TGTGCCAGCAGACTACCGGGACACGCCTCCTACGAGCAGTACTTC; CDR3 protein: CASRLPGHASYEQYF